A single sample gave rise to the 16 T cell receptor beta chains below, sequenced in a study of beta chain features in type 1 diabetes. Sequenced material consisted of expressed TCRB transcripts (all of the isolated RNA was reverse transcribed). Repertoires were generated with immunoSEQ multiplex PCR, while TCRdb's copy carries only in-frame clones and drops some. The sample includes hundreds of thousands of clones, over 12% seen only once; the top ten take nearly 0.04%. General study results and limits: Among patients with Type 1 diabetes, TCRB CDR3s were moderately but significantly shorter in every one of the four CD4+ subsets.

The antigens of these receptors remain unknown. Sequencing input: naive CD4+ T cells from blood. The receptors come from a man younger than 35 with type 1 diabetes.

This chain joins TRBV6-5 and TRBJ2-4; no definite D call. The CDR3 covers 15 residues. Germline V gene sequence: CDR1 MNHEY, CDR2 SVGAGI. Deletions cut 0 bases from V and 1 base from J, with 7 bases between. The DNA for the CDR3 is TGTGCCAGCAGTTACTCGAAAAAGGCCAAAAACATTCAGTACTTC. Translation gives CASSYSKKAKNIQYF.

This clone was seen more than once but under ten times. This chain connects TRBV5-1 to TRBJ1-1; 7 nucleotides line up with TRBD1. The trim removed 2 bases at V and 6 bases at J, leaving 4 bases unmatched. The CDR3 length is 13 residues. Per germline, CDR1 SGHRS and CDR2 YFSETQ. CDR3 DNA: TGCGCCAGCAGCTTTAGACAGGGTCCTGAAGCTTTCTTT. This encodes CASSFRQGPEAFF.

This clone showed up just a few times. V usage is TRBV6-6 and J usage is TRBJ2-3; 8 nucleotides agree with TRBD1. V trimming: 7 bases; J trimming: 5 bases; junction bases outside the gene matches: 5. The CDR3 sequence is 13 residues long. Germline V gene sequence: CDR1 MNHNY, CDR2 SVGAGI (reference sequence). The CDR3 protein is CASTVTGGDTQYF. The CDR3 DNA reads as TGTGCCAGCACCGTAACAGGGGGAGATACGCAGTATTTT.

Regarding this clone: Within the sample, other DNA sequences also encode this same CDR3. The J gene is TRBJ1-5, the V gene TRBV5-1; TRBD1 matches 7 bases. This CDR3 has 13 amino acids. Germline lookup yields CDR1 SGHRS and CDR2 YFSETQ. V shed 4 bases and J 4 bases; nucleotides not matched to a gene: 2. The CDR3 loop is CASSTGQNQPQHF. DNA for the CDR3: TGCGCCAGCAGCACGGGACAGAATCAGCCCCAGCATTTT.

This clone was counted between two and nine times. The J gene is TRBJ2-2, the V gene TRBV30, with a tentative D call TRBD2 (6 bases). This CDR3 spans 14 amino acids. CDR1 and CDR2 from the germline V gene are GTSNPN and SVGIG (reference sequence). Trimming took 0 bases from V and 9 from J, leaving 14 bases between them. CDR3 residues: CAWSVGGWNRELFF. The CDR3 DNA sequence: TGTGCCTGGAGTGTGGGGGGTTGGAACCGGGAGCTGTTTTTT.

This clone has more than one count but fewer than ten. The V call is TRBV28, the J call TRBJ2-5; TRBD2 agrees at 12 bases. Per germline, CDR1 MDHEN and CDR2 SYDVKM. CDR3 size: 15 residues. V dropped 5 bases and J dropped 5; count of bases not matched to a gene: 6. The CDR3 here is CASSPLAGGWETQYF. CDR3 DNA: TGTGCCAGCAGTCCACTAGCGGGGGGCTGGGAGACCCAGTACTTC.

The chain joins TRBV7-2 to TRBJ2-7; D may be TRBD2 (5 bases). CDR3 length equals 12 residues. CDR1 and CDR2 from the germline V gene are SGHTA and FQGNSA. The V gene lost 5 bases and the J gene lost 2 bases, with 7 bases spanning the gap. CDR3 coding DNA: TGTGCCAGCAGCATGGGAGCCTACGAGCAGTACTTC. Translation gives CASSMGAYEQYF.

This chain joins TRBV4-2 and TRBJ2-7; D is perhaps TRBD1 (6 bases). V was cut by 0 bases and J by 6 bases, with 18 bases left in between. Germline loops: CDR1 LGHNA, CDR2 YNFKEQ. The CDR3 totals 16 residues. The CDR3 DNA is TGTGCCAGCAGCCAAGAGGGGGCCCCTAACTTCGGCGAGCAGTACTTC. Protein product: CASSQEGAPNFGEQYF.

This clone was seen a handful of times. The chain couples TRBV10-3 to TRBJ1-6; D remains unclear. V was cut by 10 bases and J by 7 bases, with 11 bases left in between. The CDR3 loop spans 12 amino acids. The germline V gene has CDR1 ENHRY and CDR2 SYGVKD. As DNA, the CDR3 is TGTGCCAGCACCGTAGACAATTCACCCCTCCACTTT. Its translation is CASTVDNSPLHF.

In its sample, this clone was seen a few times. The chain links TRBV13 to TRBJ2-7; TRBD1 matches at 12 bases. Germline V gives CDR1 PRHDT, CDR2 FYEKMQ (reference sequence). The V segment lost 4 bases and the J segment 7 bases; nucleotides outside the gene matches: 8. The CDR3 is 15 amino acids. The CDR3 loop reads CASSSPGQGAEEQYF. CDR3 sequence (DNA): TGTGCCAGCAGCTCCCCGGGACAGGGGGCGGAGGAGCAGTACTTC.

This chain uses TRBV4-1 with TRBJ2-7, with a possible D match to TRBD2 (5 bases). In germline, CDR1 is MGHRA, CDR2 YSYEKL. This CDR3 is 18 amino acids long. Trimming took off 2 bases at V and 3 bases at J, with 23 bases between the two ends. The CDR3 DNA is TGCGCCAGCAGCCAAACCTCTTCTGGGAGCGGACCTTTCTACGAGCAGTACTTC. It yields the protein CASSQTSSGSGPFYEQYF.

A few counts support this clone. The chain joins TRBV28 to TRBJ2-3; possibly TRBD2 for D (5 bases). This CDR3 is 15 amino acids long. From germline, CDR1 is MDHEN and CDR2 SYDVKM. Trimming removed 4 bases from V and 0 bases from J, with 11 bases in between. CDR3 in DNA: TGTGCCAGCAGTTCCCGGAGCGGAAGCACAGATACGCAGTATTTT. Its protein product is CASSSRSGSTDTQYF.

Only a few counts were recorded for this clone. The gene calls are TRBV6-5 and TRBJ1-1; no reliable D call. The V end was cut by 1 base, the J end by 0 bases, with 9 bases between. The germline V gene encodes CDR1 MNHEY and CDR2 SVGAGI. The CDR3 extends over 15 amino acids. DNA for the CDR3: TGTGCCAGCAGTTACTTACCGGGTGTGAACACTGAAGCTTTCTTT. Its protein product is CASSYLPGVNTEAFF.

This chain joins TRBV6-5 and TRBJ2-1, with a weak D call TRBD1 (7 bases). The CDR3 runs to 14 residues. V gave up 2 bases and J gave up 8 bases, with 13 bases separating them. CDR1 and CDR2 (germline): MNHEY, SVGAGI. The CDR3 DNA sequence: TGTGCCAGCAGTTACGACCTCAGGGGGGATGAGCAGTTCTTC. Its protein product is CASSYDLRGDEQFF.

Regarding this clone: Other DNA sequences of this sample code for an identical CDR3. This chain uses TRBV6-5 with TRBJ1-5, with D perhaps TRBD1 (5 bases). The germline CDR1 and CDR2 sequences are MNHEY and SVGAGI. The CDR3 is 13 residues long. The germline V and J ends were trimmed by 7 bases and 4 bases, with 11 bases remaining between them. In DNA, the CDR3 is TGTGCCAGCACCCGGGGGGGGAATCAGCCCCAGCATTTT. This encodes CASTRGGNQPQHF.

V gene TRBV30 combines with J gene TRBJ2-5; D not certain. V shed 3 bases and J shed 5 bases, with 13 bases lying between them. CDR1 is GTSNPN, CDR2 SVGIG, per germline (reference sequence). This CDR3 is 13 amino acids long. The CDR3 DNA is TGTGCCTGGAGCCATTCCCTTCGTGAGACCCAGTACTTC. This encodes CAWSHSLRETQYF.